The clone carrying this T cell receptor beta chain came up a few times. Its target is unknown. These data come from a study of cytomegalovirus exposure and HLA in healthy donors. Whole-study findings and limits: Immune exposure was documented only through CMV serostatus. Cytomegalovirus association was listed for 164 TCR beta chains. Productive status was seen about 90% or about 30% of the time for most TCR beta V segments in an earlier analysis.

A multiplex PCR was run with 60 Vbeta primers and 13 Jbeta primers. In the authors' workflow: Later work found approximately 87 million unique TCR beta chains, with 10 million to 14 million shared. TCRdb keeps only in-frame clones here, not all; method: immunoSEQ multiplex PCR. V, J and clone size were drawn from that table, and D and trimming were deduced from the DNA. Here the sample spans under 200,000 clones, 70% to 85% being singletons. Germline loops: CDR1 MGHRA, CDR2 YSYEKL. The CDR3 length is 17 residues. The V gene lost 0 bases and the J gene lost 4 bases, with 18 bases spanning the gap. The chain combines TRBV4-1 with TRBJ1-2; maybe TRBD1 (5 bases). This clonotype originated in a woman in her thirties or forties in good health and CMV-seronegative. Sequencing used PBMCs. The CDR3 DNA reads TGCGCCAGCAGCCAAGATACAGACAGTTTCCCCTTCTATGGCTACACCTTC. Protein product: CASSQDTDSFPFYGYTF.